These T cell receptor beta chains were read from a single sample in a study of blood T cells in healthy people across ages. MiXCR was run by TCRdb on the 5' RACE reads, yielding one entry per CDR3 protein. The sample yields 850,000 to 1,100,000 distinct CDR3 sequences, roughly two fifths seen once. The sequencing sample was made of blood. These TCRs come from a man between 18 and 35 years old in good health. Both conserved end residues are part of each CDR3. D genes are given only for firm matches. Some rows have no size entry. The others give once, few or many, or a class for an expanded clone.

-	TRBJ1-1	-	TRBV24-1	CATQAPTDKKPFF	TGTGCCACCCAGGCTCCTACCGATAAGAAGCCTTTCTTT
few	TRBJ2-1	-	TRBV6-6	CASSYLKALEGDEQFF	TGTGCCAGCAGTTACTTAAAGGCTCTGGAGGGGGATGAGCAGTTCTTC
-	TRBJ1-4	-	TRBV5-4	CASRTREGKLFF	TGTGCCAGCAGGACCCGGGAGGGAAAACTGTTTTTT
few	TRBJ2-3	TRBD1	TRBV6-2/TRBV6-3	CASSYSILQGADTQYF	TGTGCCAGCAGTTACTCGATCCTACAGGGGGCCGATACGCAGTATTTT
-	TRBJ2-7	-	TRBV7-2	CASSYRKSSYNEQYF	TGTGCCAGCAGCTATAGGAAGAGCTCCTACAATGAGCAGTACTTC
-	TRBJ2-5	-	TRBV3-1	CASSSAARETQYF	TGTGCCAGCAGCTCCGCCGCAAGAGAGACCCAGTACTTC
-	TRBJ2-7	TRBD2	TRBV6-5	CASSYSSGLAGGSYEQYF	TGTGCCAGCAGTTACTCGAGTGGACTAGCGGGGGGATCCTACGAGCAGTACTTC
-	TRBJ1-5	-	TRBV30	CAWSATFSNQPQHF	TGTGCCTGGAGTGCGACCTTCAGCAATCAGCCCCAGCATTTT
few	TRBJ1-5	-	TRBV7-2	CASSFNRAQPQHF	TGTGCCAGCAGCTTTAACCGGGCCCAGCCCCAGCATTTT
-	TRBJ1-1	-	TRBV7-8	CASSLGVRAEAFF	TGTGCCAGCAGCTTAGGCGTCAGGGCTGAAGCTTTCTTT
many	TRBJ2-7	-	TRBV12-5	CASGHMRTVSYEQYF	TGTGCTAGTGGACACATGCGGACAGTCTCCTACGAGCAGTACTTC
-	TRBJ2-3	-	TRBV10-2	CASTAADTQYF	TGCGCCAGCACGGCGGCAGATACGCAGTATTTT
few	TRBJ2-6	-	TRBV4-2	CASSQLKGTGANVLTF	TGTGCCAGCAGCCAGTTAAAGGGGACTGGGGCCAACGTCCTGACTTTC
few	TRBJ2-1	-	TRBV28	CASSFPQSSYNEQFF	TGTGCCAGCAGTTTTCCCCAGAGCTCCTACAATGAGCAGTTCTTC
-	TRBJ2-7	-	TRBV5-1	CASNSSGQETEQYF	TGCGCCAGCAACTCCTCGGGACAAGAGACCGAGCAGTACTTC
-	TRBJ2-3	-	TRBV15	CATSRDSPGASTDTQYF	TGTGCCACCAGCAGAGATTCCCCAGGGGCTAGCACAGATACGCAGTATTTT
-	TRBJ2-5	-	TRBV20-1	CSARDLPNNHPLETQYF	TGCAGTGCTAGAGATCTTCCCAATAACCACCCCCTGGAGACCCAGTACTTC
-	TRBJ1-6	-	TRBV6-5	CASSYGRVGDSPLHF	TGTGCCAGCAGTTACGGAAGGGTAGGGGATTCACCCCTCCACTTT
-	TRBJ2-1	-	TRBV27	CASSRQGYYNEQFF	TGTGCCAGCAGTAGGCAGGGGTACTACAATGAGCAGTTCTTC
-	TRBJ1-5	-	TRBV20-1	CSASLRPNQPQHF	TGCAGTGCTAGTTTAAGGCCGAATCAGCCCCAGCATTTT
-	TRBJ1-2	-	TRBV20-1	CSAEGGYGYTF	TGCAGTGCCGAAGGGGGCTATGGCTACACCTTC
many	TRBJ1-2	TRBD1	TRBV5-1	CASSKRTGNNYGYTF	TGCGCCAGCAGCAAAAGGACAGGGAATAACTATGGCTACACCTTC
-	TRBJ2-1	-	TRBV7-2	CANSPNVHNEQFF	TGTGCCAACAGTCCTAACGTACACAATGAGCAGTTCTTC
-	TRBJ1-2	-	TRBV18	CASSPLPGDGYTF	TGTGCCAGCTCACCACTCCCCGGGGACGGCTACACCTTC
-	TRBJ1-5	-	TRBV6-5	CASSSYRASNQPQHF	TGTGCCAGCAGTTCCTACAGGGCTAGTAATCAGCCCCAGCATTTT
few	TRBJ2-5	TRBD2	TRBV7-2	CASSLETGGPETQYF	TGTGCCAGCAGCTTAGAGACGGGGGGGCCAGAGACCCAGTACTTC
-	TRBJ1-1	-	TRBV10-3	CAISVIGMNTEAFF	TGTGCCATCAGTGTAATAGGGATGAACACTGAAGCTTTCTTT
-	TRBJ2-3	-	TRBV7-3	CASSSWGASTDTQYF	TGTGCCAGCAGCTCTTGGGGGGCTAGCACAGATACGCAGTATTTT
-	TRBJ2-3	-	TRBV20-1	CSARDPSRREGYF	TGCAGTGCTAGAGATCCGTCCCGACGAGAAGGGTATTTT
many	TRBJ1-2	TRBD1	TRBV6-5	CASSYSTGNYGYTF	TGTGCCAGCAGTTACTCGACAGGGAACTATGGCTACACCTTC
few	TRBJ2-1	TRBD2	TRBV6-5	CASSYSSQRGSSYNEQFF	TGTGCCAGCAGTTACTCCTCCCAGCGGGGGAGCTCCTACAATGAGCAGTTCTTC
-	TRBJ1-4	-	TRBV5-1	CAQHRIPTHSEKLFF	TGCGCCCAGCATAGGATACCGACCCATTCTGAAAAACTGTTTTTT
-	TRBJ1-2	-	TRBV11-2	CASSLAWGNYGYTF	TGTGCCAGCAGTCTAGCGTGGGGAAACTATGGCTACACCTTC
-	TRBJ2-7	-	TRBV3-1	CASSQGPSGYEQYF	TGTGCCAGCAGCCAAGGACCTTCGGGCTACGAGCAGTACTTC
-	TRBJ1-3	TRBD1	TRBV7-2	CASITRTGGSGNTIYF	TGTGCCAGCATCACTCGGACAGGGGGTAGTGGAAACACCATATATTTT
-	TRBJ1-1	-	TRBV5-1	CASSLAQGTEAFF	TGCGCCAGCAGCTTGGCCCAGGGGACTGAAGCTTTCTTT
-	TRBJ1-4	-	TRBV4-3	CASSQDLMTDATNEKPFF	TGCGCAAGCAGCCAAGATCTAATGACAGACGCAACTAATGAAAAACCGTTTTTT
-	TRBJ1-1	-	TRBV12-5	CASALNGVQIDTMNTEAFF	TGTGCTAGTGCCCTAAATGGGGTACAGATCGATACCATGAACACTGAAGCTTTCTTT
-	TRBJ2-5	-	TRBV29-1	CSALRGQGTQYF	TGCAGCGCCCTTCGGGGGCAAGGGACCCAGTACTTC
-	TRBJ1-5	-	TRBV27	CASSSNSFDQPQHF	TGTGCCAGCAGTTCTAACAGCTTCGATCAGCCCCAGCATTTT
-	TRBJ1-6	-	TRBV7-2	CASSLFSAPPLHF	TGTGCCAGCAGCTTATTCAGCGCTCCACCCCTCCACTTT
-	TRBJ2-5	TRBD2	TRBV20-1	CSARGTSGVYQETQYF	TGCAGTGCTAGAGGGACTAGCGGGGTGTACCAAGAGACCCAGTACTTC
few	TRBJ2-2	-	TRBV20-1	CSAREGADGELFF	TGCAGTGCTAGAGAAGGGGCGGACGGGGAGCTGTTTTTT
-	TRBJ2-1	TRBD2	TRBV5-1	CASSRSRGLAEYNEQFF	TGCGCCAGCAGCCGATCCCGAGGACTAGCGGAATACAATGAGCAGTTCTTC
-	TRBJ1-2	-	TRBV12-3/TRBV12-4	CASSWPGKNGYTF	TGTGCCAGCAGTTGGCCAGGGAAAAATGGCTACACCTTC
-	TRBJ1-2	-	TRBV30	CAWGSLNREANYGYTF	TGTGCCTGGGGGTCATTGAACAGGGAAGCTAACTATGGCTACACCTTC
once	TRBJ2-7	TRBD1	TRBV20-1	CSAPSPTRDRVTYEQYF	TGCAGTGCCCCCTCCCCGACCCGGGACAGGGTGACCTACGAGCAGTACTTC
-	TRBJ2-5	TRBD2	TRBV25-1	CASSDDTSVNEQYF	TGTGCCAGCAGTGACGATACTAGCGTCAATGAGCAGTACTTC